Following are 29 T cell receptor beta chains from one sample sequenced in a study of blood T cell repertoires in COVID-19. This table comes from immunoSEQ multiplex PCR, and its TCRdb copy is limited to in-frame clones, with some not included. The repertoire holds some 250,000 clones, with around 83% as singletons. Sequenced: peripheral blood. The receptors shown here come from a woman of 80 years or more with acute or convalescent COVID-19.

The CDR3: CASSFSGGRETQYF. As DNA, the CDR3 is TGTGCCAGCAGTTTTAGCGGGGGCCGGGAGACCCAGTACTTC. The chain employs TRBV28 and TRBJ2-5; 9 nucleotides align to TRBD2. Germline V CDR1 and CDR2: MDHEN, SYDVKM. V was clipped by 3 bases and J by 5 bases; unmatched bases: 4. The CDR3 runs 14 residues. The full variable domain, rest sourced from reference TRBV28 and TRBJ2-5, is DVKVTQSSRYLVKRTGEKVFLECVQDMDHENMFWYRQDPGLGLRLIYFSYDVKMKEKGDIPEGYSVSREKKERFSLILESASTNQTSMYLCASSFSGGRETQYFGPGTRLLVL.

The rearrangement joins TRBV18 to TRBJ2-7, with D perhaps matching TRBD2 (5 bases). Germline values: CDR1 KGHSH, CDR2 LQKENI. There are 15 residues in the CDR3. V lost 2 bases to trimming and J lost 2 bases, with 13 bases between them. The CDR3 is CASSPEGGVAYEQYF. As DNA, the CDR3 is TGTGCCAGCTCACCAGAGGGCGGAGTAGCCTACGAGCAGTACTTC.

This CDR3 is CASSLAGLGAYEQYF. CDR3 DNA: TGTGCCAGCAGCCTAGCGGGACTAGGAGCCTACGAGCAGTACTTC. The genes are TRBV3-1 (or the pseudogene TRBV3-2) and TRBJ2-7; 8 nucleotides match TRBD2. After removal of 4 bases from V and 2 bases from J, the junction contained 7 bases not matched to a gene. The CDR3 loop spans 15 amino acids. CDR1 and CDR2 (germline): LGHDT, YNNKEL (reference sequence).

The CDR3 nucleotides are TGTGCCAGCAGCTCCACCATAGCGGGGGGCTCCTACAATGAGCAGTTCTTC. This encodes CASSSTIAGGSYNEQFF. The chain has TRBV5-5 and TRBJ2-1, with 10 bases aligning to TRBD2. V was clipped by 3 bases and J by 0 bases; unmatched bases: 6. The germline gives CDR1 SGHKS, CDR2 YYEKEE (reference sequence). The CDR3 totals 17 residues.

This CDR3 is CASSEGGGPYNEQFF. CDR3 bases: TGTGCCAGCAGTGAAGGTGGGGGCCCCTACAATGAGCAGTTCTTC. The chain employs TRBV2 and TRBJ2-1; weak D call: TRBD1 (6 bases). The CDR3 is made up of 15 amino acids. Germline CDR1 SNHLY, CDR2 FYNNEI. V lost 1 base, J lost 2 bases, and 9 bases lay in between. Full variable domain (outside the CDR3, taken from reference TRBV2 and TRBJ2-1): EPEVTQTPSHQVTQMGQEVILRCVPISNHLYFYWYRQILGQKVEFLVSFYNNEISEKSEIFDDQFSVERPDGSNFTLKIRSTKLEDSAMYFCASSEGGGPYNEQFFGPGTRLTVL.

This sequence joins TRBV3-1 (or the pseudogene TRBV3-2) and TRBJ1-2, with D possibly TRBD1 on 5 matching bases. V was clipped by 2 bases and J by 6 bases, with 16 bases between them. The CDR3 length is 15 residues. The germline V gene has CDR1 LGHDT and CDR2 YNNKEL (reference sequence). CDR3 sequence reads: CASSQWGDLRDGYTF. The CDR3 bases are TGTGCCAGCAGCCAATGGGGGGACCTTAGGGATGGCTACACCTTC.

The chain couples TRBV5-1 to TRBJ2-7; 11 positions agree with TRBD1. V shed 0 bases and J 3 bases; nucleotides not matched to a gene: 2. This CDR3 contains 15 residues. The germline V gene encodes CDR1 SGHRS and CDR2 YFSETQ. CDR3 amino acids: CASSLGDRGDYEQYF. CDR3 nucleotide sequence: TGCGCCAGCAGCTTGGGGGACAGGGGGGACTACGAGCAGTACTTC.

The chain combines TRBV7-3 with TRBJ2-3; TRBD2 aligns across 7 bases. Germline values: CDR1 SGHTA, CDR2 FQGTGA. V lost 0 bases, J lost 1 base, and 7 bases stayed unmatched. The CDR3 extends over 17 amino acids. CDR3 region: CASSLTFGGGGTDTQYF. In nucleotides, the CDR3 is TGTGCCAGCAGCTTAACGTTTGGTGGGGGGGGCACAGATACGCAGTATTTT.

V usage is TRBV19 and J usage is TRBJ2-5, with D perhaps TRBD2 (6 bases). V was pared by 4 bases and J by 1 base, with 13 bases between. The CDR3 sequence is 15 residues long. CDR1 LNHDA and CDR2 SQIVND come from the germline V gene (reference sequence). The CDR3 sequence: CASSSGTLPQETQYF. DNA of the CDR3: TGTGCCAGTAGTAGTGGGACTCTACCCCAAGAGACCCAGTACTTC.

This chain uses TRBV30 with TRBJ1-2; the D gene is possibly TRBD1 (6 bases). Looked up from germline, CDR1 is GTSNPN and CDR2 is SVGIG (reference sequence). The ends were cut back, 3 bases at V and 2 bases at J, with 13 bases in the middle. The CDR3 sequence is 14 residues long. The CDR3 nucleotides are TGTGCCTGGAGAACCGGCCAGGGGAACTATGGCTACACCTTC. It yields the protein CAWRTGQGNYGYTF.

CDR3 in DNA: TGCAGCGTCCCCCGGGAAACTGAAGCTTTCTTT. Translation: CSVPRETEAFF. V is TRBV29-1 and J is TRBJ1-1; no clear D gene. CDR1 is SQVTM, CDR2 ANQGSEA, per germline. With 6 bases removed from V and 5 bases from J, the gap between germline ends came to 10 bases. This CDR3 comprises 11 residues.

This sequence joins TRBV11-3 and TRBJ2-3; possibly TRBD2 for D (7 bases). This CDR3 has 16 residues. Germline CDR1 and CDR2: SGHNT and YENEEA. V was cut by 1 base and J by 6 bases, with 17 bases left in between. The DNA for the CDR3 is TGTGCCAGCAGCTTAGGCGTGGGGGGGCCGTATGATACGCAGTATTTT. It specifies CASSLGVGGPYDTQYF.

The chain recombines TRBV18 with TRBJ1-2; D is possibly TRBD1 (5 bases). CDR3 length: 13 amino acids. CDR1 KGHSH and CDR2 LQKENI come from the germline V gene. V lost 0 bases and J lost 7, with 9 bases in between. CDR3 sequence reads: CASSPPTGLGYTF. The CDR3 coding sequence is TGTGCCAGCTCACCACCCACAGGTCTTGGCTACACCTTC. Based on the CDR3 plus reference TRBV18 and TRBJ1-2, the full variable domain is NAGVMQNPRHLVRRRGQEARLRCSPMKGHSHVYWYRQLPEEGLKFMVYLQKENIIDESGMPKERFSAEFPKEGPSILRIQQVVRGDSAAYFCASSPPTGLGYTFGSGTRLTVV.

The chain couples TRBV7-2 to TRBJ1-2; no definite D call. V was trimmed by 4 bases and J by 6 bases, leaving 18 bases between them. The CDR3 covers 15 residues. The germline CDR1 and CDR2 sequences are SGHTA and FQGNSA. The CDR3 DNA sequence: TGTGCCAGCAGCTACCGAGGACTGACGGGCGATGGCTACACCTTC. Translating gives CASSYRGLTGDGYTF. The full variable domain, its missing parts supplied by reference TRBV7-2 and TRBJ1-2, is GAGVSQSPSNKVTEKGKDVELRCDPISGHTALYWYRQSLGQGLEFLIYFQGNSAPDKSGLPSDRFSAERTGGSVSTLTIQRTQQEDSAVYLCASSYRGLTGDGYTFGSGTRLTVV.

The chain recombines TRBV5-1 with TRBJ2-7; 9 bases are shared with TRBD2. J lost 2 bases, V lost 0 bases, and 3 bases had no gene match. Looked up from germline, CDR1 is SGHRS and CDR2 is YFSETQ. The CDR3 is 15 residues long. CDR3 bases: TGCGCCAGCAGCTTGGGCGGGACTAGCCCCTACGAGCAGTACTTC. It specifies CASSLGGTSPYEQYF.

The chain carries TRBV5-1 and TRBJ1-2; perhaps TRBD1 as D (6 bases). Germline V lookup: CDR1 SGHRS, CDR2 YFSETQ. Trimming shortened V by 4 bases and J by 1 base, and 8 bases separated the two germline ends. The length of the CDR3 is 13 residues. The CDR3 region is CASSPDSNYGYTF. CDR3 nucleotide sequence: TGCGCCAGCAGCCCGGACAGTAACTATGGCTACACCTTC.

The chain recombines TRBV2 with TRBJ1-3; D ambiguous. The germline V gene has CDR1 SNHLY and CDR2 FYNNEI. Trimming took 6 bases from V and 4 from J, leaving 7 bases between them. The CDR3 consists of 12 residues. DNA for the CDR3: TGTGCCAGCAGCGAGTTAGGAAACACCATATATTTT. Translation: CASSELGNTIYF.

The chain combines TRBV5-1 with TRBJ2-7; 8 positions match TRBD1. V was pared by 0 bases and J by 6 bases, with 5 bases of the junction left unmatched. Germline assignment: CDR1 SGHRS and CDR2 YFSETQ. The length of the CDR3 is 14 residues. The CDR3 region has the DNA TGCGCCAGCAGCTTGGCCGTAACAGGGGGCGAGCAGTACTTC. It specifies CASSLAVTGGEQYF.

The J gene is TRBJ2-2, the V gene TRBV5-4, with D tentatively TRBD2 (6 bases). The V gene's germline CDR1 is SGHNT and CDR2 YYREEE (reference sequence). Trimming left V 4 bases short and J 2 bases short, with 15 bases between. The CDR3 contains 16 residues. As DNA, the CDR3 is TGTGCCAGCAGCGGGAGGTGGGAGCATAACACCGGGGAGCTGTTTTTT. It yields the protein CASSGRWEHNTGELFF.

The chain links TRBV19 to TRBJ2-6; no firm D call. V was shortened by 6 bases and J by 0 bases, with 9 bases between the two germline ends. The CDR3 covers 15 residues. Germline assignment: CDR1 LNHDA and CDR2 SQIVND (reference sequence). The CDR3 sequence: CASRPPSSGANVLTF. The CDR3 DNA sequence: TGTGCCAGTAGACCTCCGAGCTCTGGGGCCAACGTCCTGACTTTC.

The CDR3 reads CASSDRQGGYSNQPQHF. The CDR3 DNA reads TGTGCCAGCAGTGACCGACAGGGGGGCTATAGCAATCAGCCCCAGCATTTT. The chain couples TRBV2 to TRBJ1-5, with TRBD1 matching 9 bases. CDR3 length: 17 amino acids. The germline CDR1 and CDR2 sequences are SNHLY and FYNNEI. J gave up 0 bases and V 3 bases, and 6 bases lay outside the gene matches.

V is TRBV15 and J is TRBJ1-6; 11 bases match TRBD1. V trimming: 5 bases; J trimming: 6 bases; junction bases outside the gene matches: 6. Germline loops: CDR1 LNHNV, CDR2 YYDKDF (reference sequence). This CDR3 contains 16 residues. CDR3 in amino acids: CATSAGQGAINSPLHF. CDR3 DNA: TGTGCCACCAGCGCCGGACAGGGGGCGATTAATTCACCCCTCCACTTT.

This clone was seen only once. This chain uses TRBV7-2 with TRBJ1-3; no definite D call. Looked up from germline, CDR1 is SGHTA and CDR2 is FQGNSA. The CDR3 loop spans 16 amino acids. The V gene lost 4 bases and the J gene lost 0 bases, with 13 bases spanning the gap. This CDR3 is CASSSRAAVSGNTIYF. The DNA for the CDR3 is TGTGCCAGCAGCTCAAGGGCAGCGGTCTCTGGAAACACCATATATTTT.

This clone was observed a handful of times. The rearrangement links TRBV18 to TRBJ2-2, with D perhaps TRBD2 (6 bases). Trimming pared 3 bases from V and 4 bases from J, leaving 12 bases between. Germline V gene lookup returns CDR1 KGHSH and CDR2 LQKENI. The CDR3 runs 15 residues. CDR3 DNA: TGTGCCAGCTCACCTCCCGGGGGAAGCACCGGGGAGCTGTTTTTT. Protein: CASSPPGGSTGELFF.

V gene TRBV11-2 combines with J gene TRBJ1-3, with a tentative D call TRBD1 (6 bases). Germline V lookup: CDR1 SGHAT, CDR2 FQNNGV. Trimming shortened V by 5 bases and J by 6 bases, and 11 bases separated the two germline ends. The CDR3 length is 13 residues. CDR3 DNA sequence: TGTGCCAGCAGCCTCGGACAGCAAAACACCATATATTTT. Translation gives CASSLGQQNTIYF.

This chain uses TRBV2 with TRBJ1-5, with D possibly TRBD1 on 5 matching bases. The germline V and J ends were trimmed by 6 bases and 11 bases, with 20 bases remaining between them. CDR1 is SNHLY and CDR2 is FYNNEI in the germline V gene. There are 14 residues in the CDR3. CDR3 in amino acids: CASSQFRDSGAQHF. DNA for the CDR3: TGTGCCAGCAGCCAATTTCGGGACTCCGGAGCCCAGCATTTT. The complete variable domain, with remaining parts taken from reference TRBV2 and TRBJ1-5, reads EPEVTQTPSHQVTQMGQEVILRCVPISNHLYFYWYRQILGQKVEFLVSFYNNEISEKSEIFDDQFSVERPDGSNFTLKIRSTKLEDSAMYFCASSQFRDSGAQHFGDGTRLSIL.

The rearrangement links TRBV29-1 to TRBJ2-3; possibly TRBD1 for D (5 bases). V was pared by 7 bases and J by 2 bases, with 13 bases between. In germline, CDR1 is SQVTM, CDR2 ANQGSEA. The CDR3 contains 13 residues. In DNA, the CDR3 is TGCAGCGGATTGACAGTAAACACAGATACGCAGTATTTT. Its protein product is CSGLTVNTDTQYF.

The chain couples TRBV6-5 to TRBJ1-3, with D hard to call. Deletions cut 6 bases from V and 8 bases from J, with 14 bases between. The CDR3 covers 13 residues. Germline-derived CDR1 and CDR2 are MNHEY and SVGAGI. Here the CDR3 DNA reads TGTGCCAGCAGCCCGGGGTGGGAGGACACCATATATTTT. Translated, it gives CASSPGWEDTIYF.

With respect to this clone: Other DNA sequences in this specimen translate into the identical CDR3. The rearrangement uses TRBV27 and TRBJ1-1; D gene unclear. With 0 bases removed from V and 0 bases from J, the gap between germline ends came to 8 bases. The germline CDR1 and CDR2 sequences are MNHEY and SMNVEV (reference sequence). The CDR3 sequence is 15 residues long. The CDR3: CASSLSGTVNTEAFF. CDR3 nucleotide sequence: TGTGCCAGCAGTTTATCGGGCACCGTGAACACTGAAGCTTTCTTT.